The 30 T cell receptor beta chains below come from one sample, sequenced in a study of T cell repertoires in cytomegalovirus infection. MiXCR was run by TCRdb on the reads, yielding one entry per CDR3 protein. The data show about 300,000 distinct CDR3 sequences, roughly a tenth seen once. The specimen sequenced was PBMCs. The receptors here all came from a human donor in good health (CMV status not recorded). Some clones in this sample may be carry-over from other donors' samples.

This clonotype was observed many times. CDR3 protein: CASSVRQTHGYGYTF. CDR3 nucleotide sequence: TGTGCCAGCAGCGTGCGTCAGACCCACGGCTATGGCTACACCTTC. The chain combines TRBV11-2 with TRBJ1-2, with no clear D. Germline CDR1 SGHAT, CDR2 FQNNGV. This CDR3 contains 15 residues. Trimming pared 5 bases from V and 4 bases from J, leaving 17 bases between.

This clonotype was seen repeatedly, ten times or more. The rearrangement joins TRBV28 to TRBJ1-5, with D tentatively TRBD1 (6 bases). CDR1 and CDR2 (germline): MDHEN, SYDVKM. The CDR3 runs to 16 residues. V dropped 5 bases and J dropped 3 bases, with 17 bases sitting between them. DNA of the CDR3: TGTGCCAGCAGTCCAACAGGTGGACAGACCAATCAGCCCCAGCATTTT. As protein: CASSPTGGQTNQPQHF.

Many counts were recorded for this clonotype. DNA of the CDR3: TGCGCCAGCAGCCAAGATTCACAGGCGATCCAGCCCCAGCATTTT. As protein: CASSQDSQAIQPQHF. The chain carries TRBV4-1 and TRBJ1-5; TRBD1 might be the D (5 bases). V lost 0 bases and J 7 bases, leaving 13 bases between the germline ends. From germline, CDR1 is MGHRA and CDR2 YSYEKL. The CDR3 is made up of 15 amino acids.

This clonotype was seen more than once but under ten times. The V and J genes are TRBV20-1 and TRBJ2-5; D uncertain. There are 12 residues in the CDR3. Deletions cut 1 base from V and 5 bases from J, with 8 bases between. The germline CDR1 and CDR2 sequences are DFQATT and SNEGSKA (reference sequence). CDR3 loop: CSARALGETQYF. The CDR3 DNA is TGCAGTGCTAGAGCACTGGGGGAGACCCAGTACTTC.

This clonotype came up many times. The CDR3 coding sequence is TGTGCCAGCCTCAGGCTTACTAGCACAGATACGCAGTATTTT. Its translation is CASLRLTSTDTQYF. The J gene is TRBJ2-3, the V gene TRBV2; D unresolved. The V gene lost 8 bases and the J gene lost 0 bases, with 12 bases spanning the gap. This CDR3 comprises 14 residues. Germline V lookup: CDR1 SNHLY, CDR2 FYNNEI.

This clonotype was counted ten times or more. V gene TRBV12-3 or TRBV12-4 combines with J gene TRBJ1-4, with 7 bases lining up with TRBD1. This CDR3 has 13 amino acids. Losses at the gene ends were 9 bases for V and 8 bases for J; bases not matched to a gene: 9. CDR3 sequence: CASKYRDSEKLFF. The CDR3 region has the DNA TGTGCCAGTAAATACCGGGACAGCGAAAAACTGTTTTTT.

This clonotype was found many times. The chain joins TRBV20-1 to TRBJ2-5, with a weak D call TRBD1 (5 bases). Per germline, CDR1 DFQATT and CDR2 SNEGSKA (reference sequence). The germline V and J ends were trimmed by 3 bases and 0 bases, with 17 bases remaining between them. The CDR3 is 16 residues long. In DNA form, the CDR3 reads TGCAGTGCTAGGGAGAAAGGGGCCCCGTACCAAGAGACCCAGTACTTC. It yields the protein CSAREKGAPYQETQYF.

In this sample, this clonotype turned up many times. The rearrangement uses TRBV20-1 and TRBJ1-1, with no clear D. The germline gives CDR1 DFQATT, CDR2 SNEGSKA (reference sequence). This CDR3 is built from 14 residues. Trimming shortened V by 5 bases and J by 4 bases, and 17 bases separated the two germline ends. CDR3 region: CSALNLAVGTEAFF. The CDR3 DNA reads as TGCAGTGCTCTTAACCTGGCAGTAGGCACTGAAGCTTTCTTT.

In its sample, this clonotype was seen many times. The CDR3 region has the DNA TGTGCCAGCAGCAAAGGGGGCACTGAAGCTTTCTTT. Amino acid sequence: CASSKGGTEAFF. The chain joins TRBV11-2 to TRBJ1-1; tentative D call: TRBD1 (6 bases). V dropped 5 bases and J dropped 4 bases, with 8 bases sitting between them. Germline CDR1 is SGHAT and CDR2 is FQNNGV. This CDR3 contains 12 residues.

This clonotype was counted ten times or more. J is TRBJ1-3 and V is TRBV7-2; D remains ambiguous. Germline V gene data show CDR1 as SGHTA and CDR2 as FQGNSA. There are 16 residues in the CDR3. The germline V and J ends were trimmed by 2 bases and 0 bases, with 11 bases remaining between them. CDR3 nucleotides: TGTGCCAGCAGCTTATATTTGGGGAACTCTGGAAACACCATATATTTT. Its translation is CASSLYLGNSGNTIYF.

CDR3 amino acids: CSAGAGAVAYTF. The CDR3 region has the DNA TGCAGTGCTGGGGCAGGGGCCGTTGCCTACACCTTC. The chain is built from TRBV20-1 and TRBJ1-2, with D perhaps TRBD1 (6 bases). With 5 bases removed from V and 10 bases from J, the gap between germline ends came to 17 bases. Germline-derived CDR1 and CDR2 are DFQATT and SNEGSKA (reference sequence). This CDR3 contains 12 residues.

This clonotype was picked up a small number of times. The chain recombines TRBV2 with TRBJ1-2; D perhaps matches TRBD1 (6 bases). The germline gives CDR1 SNHLY, CDR2 FYNNEI. This CDR3 comprises 14 residues. V was shortened by 6 bases and J by 6 bases, with 17 bases between the two germline ends. The CDR3 DNA sequence: TGTGCCAGCAGGAGGGGGGGCTCCCTGGATGGCTACACCTTC. Its translation is CASRRGGSLDGYTF.

This clonotype showed up many times. This sequence joins TRBV5-4 and TRBJ2-1; D uncertain. There are 11 residues in the CDR3. CDR1 is SGHNT, CDR2 YYREEE, per germline (reference sequence). V lost 5 bases and J 7 bases, leaving 7 bases between the germline ends. The chain's CDR3 is CASRLMNEQFF. The DNA of the CDR3 is TGTGCCAGCAGGCTTATGAATGAGCAGTTCTTC.

This clonotype was found many times. The chain recombines TRBV6-2 or TRBV6-3 with TRBJ1-6; D unclear. The length of the CDR3 is 12 residues. CDR1 is MNHEY, CDR2 SVGEGT, per germline. Between the trimmed V and J ends, which lost 8 bases and 7 bases, there was a span of 9 bases. The CDR3 is CASGPINSPLHF. CDR3 DNA: TGTGCCAGCGGGCCGATAAATTCACCCCTCCACTTT.

The chain uses TRBV10-3 and TRBJ1-3; no firm D call. V was cut by 6 bases and J by 2 bases, with 14 bases left in between. CDR3 length: 15 residues. Germline CDR1 reads ENHRY; CDR2 reads SYGVKD. CDR3 region: CAISPIGKAGNTIYF. The CDR3 DNA follows: TGTGCCATCAGCCCTATAGGGAAGGCTGGAAACACCATATATTTT.

As for this clonotype: A much larger clonotype is one base distant, so this may be a read error. The V and J genes are TRBV29-1 and TRBJ2-1; 8 nucleotides match TRBD1. The trim removed 3 bases at V and 7 bases at J, leaving 5 bases unmatched. The CDR3 totals 13 residues. Germline V gene data show CDR1 as SQVTM and CDR2 as ANQGSEA. The CDR3 region has the DNA TGCAGCGTTGAGTGGACAGGGACTAATGAGCAGTTCTTC. As protein: CSVEWTGTNEQFF.

This clonotype was seen at least ten times. The genes are TRBV12-3 or TRBV12-4 and TRBJ2-1; D might be TRBD1 (6 bases). This CDR3 is 14 amino acids long. V lost 8 bases and J lost 1, with 12 bases in between. The CDR3 reads CASCRGSSYNEQFF. CDR3 bases: TGTGCCAGCTGCAGGGGAAGTTCCTACAATGAGCAGTTCTTC.

The rearrangement uses TRBV20-1 and TRBJ1-5; perhaps TRBD1 as D (6 bases). The CDR3 sequence is 13 residues long. Per the germline V gene, CDR1 is DFQATT and CDR2 is SNEGSKA (reference sequence). Trimming pared 6 bases from V and 0 bases from J, leaving 9 bases between. The CDR3 loop is CSATTGSNQPQHF. The DNA of the CDR3 is TGCAGTGCCACGACAGGTAGCAATCAGCCCCAGCATTTT.

This clonotype has at least ten counts. V usage is TRBV6-1 and J usage is TRBJ2-5; D ambiguous. V lost 5 bases and J lost 5, with 12 bases in between. CDR1 and CDR2 (germline): MNHNS, SASEGT. The CDR3 loop spans 13 amino acids. As DNA, the CDR3 is TGTGCCAGCAGTCGTAATGGAGAGGAGACCCAGTACTTC. This translates into CASSRNGEETQYF.

This clonotype was seen many times. The chain combines TRBV7-2 with TRBJ1-4, with D maybe TRBD1 (6 bases). The CDR3 totals 17 residues. Trimming took 3 bases from V and 6 from J, leaving 20 bases between them. In germline, CDR1 is SGHTA, CDR2 FQGNSA. CDR3 amino acids: CASSFNFLRDTHEKLFF. Written as DNA, the CDR3 is TGTGCCAGCAGCTTTAACTTCCTCCGGGACACTCATGAAAAACTGTTTTTT.

There are many counts of this clonotype. The gene calls are TRBV12-3 or TRBV12-4 and TRBJ1-6; D might be TRBD1 (5 bases). Trimming took 8 bases from V and 8 from J, leaving 16 bases between them. There are 14 residues in the CDR3. CDR3 sequence (DNA): TGTGCCAGCCGTCGCCCAGGGTTCGATTCACCCCTCCACTTT. Protein: CASRRPGFDSPLHF.

The chain has TRBV28 and TRBJ1-2, with D maybe TRBD1 (6 bases). The CDR3 contains 14 residues. Trimming shortened V by 3 bases and J by 8 bases, and 16 bases separated the two germline ends. Germline V gives CDR1 MDHEN, CDR2 SYDVKM. CDR3 protein: CASSFGGVGSGYTF. The CDR3 nucleotides read TGTGCCAGCAGTTTCGGGGGCGTGGGGTCCGGCTACACCTTC.

This clonotype was found many times. The chain combines TRBV19 with TRBJ1-1; TRBD1 is a possible D gene (6 bases). The germline V and J ends were trimmed by 6 bases and 4 bases, with 18 bases remaining between them. Germline V gene lookup returns CDR1 LNHDA and CDR2 SQIVND (reference sequence). The CDR3 loop spans 15 amino acids. The CDR3 DNA is TGTGCCAGTAGGGAGAGAGGGGGTGGCGGCACTGAAGCTTTCTTT. Its protein product is CASRERGGGGTEAFF.

The chain links TRBV29-1 to TRBJ2-5; D gene uncertain. This CDR3 has 14 residues. Per germline, CDR1 SQVTM and CDR2 ANQGSEA. With 3 bases removed from V and 2 bases from J, the gap between germline ends came to 13 bases. CDR3 bases: TGCAGCGTTGACCCGGGCTGGCCACAAGAGACCCAGTACTTC. As protein: CSVDPGWPQETQYF.

This clonotype was seen a few times. This chain joins TRBV12-3 or TRBV12-4 and TRBJ1-4; maybe TRBD1 (5 bases). V gave up 5 bases and J gave up 0 bases, with 13 bases separating them. The CDR3 runs to 16 residues. The CDR3 region has the DNA TGTGCCAGCAGTCCCACGGGACTTTCAACTAATGAAAAACTGTTTTTT. Its translation: CASSPTGLSTNEKLFF.

The chain combines TRBV5-5 with TRBJ2-5, with 10 bases fitting TRBD1. Per germline, CDR1 SGHKS and CDR2 YYEKEE (reference sequence). The CDR3 has 15 residues. V lost 2 bases to trimming and J lost 5 bases; unmatched junction nucleotides: 6. The CDR3 is CASSFGTGVLETQYF. The CDR3 bases are TGTGCCAGCAGCTTTGGGACAGGGGTTTTGGAGACCCAGTACTTC.

This clonotype was counted ten times or more. V is TRBV7-9 and J is TRBJ1-2; D is unclear. CDR1 SEHNR and CDR2 FQNEAQ come from the germline V gene (reference sequence). Trimming left V 1 base short and J 8 bases short, with 5 bases between. The CDR3 has 11 residues. CDR3 residues: CASSLEIGYTF. CDR3 coding DNA: TGTGCCAGCAGCTTAGAAATCGGCTACACCTTC.

This clonotype was recorded at least ten times. The V call is TRBV7-9, the J call TRBJ1-1; D is ambiguous. V lost 2 bases, J lost 1 base, and 5 bases lay in between. CDR1 is SEHNR and CDR2 is FQNEAQ in the germline V gene (reference sequence). The CDR3 is 13 residues long. In nucleotides, the CDR3 is TGTGCCAGCAGCTTATCTCAGAACACTGAAGCTTTCTTT. It encodes CASSLSQNTEAFF.

A remark on this clonotype: This clone may be a read error of a much larger clone one base away. The chain couples TRBV6-6 to TRBJ2-7, with unresolved D. V dropped 6 bases and J dropped 3 bases, with 9 bases sitting between them. Germline V gene sequence: CDR1 MNHNY, CDR2 SVGAGI (reference sequence). The CDR3 totals 12 residues. CDR3 in amino acids: CASRDGLYEQYF. Written as DNA, the CDR3 is TGTGCCAGCAGGGACGGTCTCTACGAGCAGTACTTC.

This clonotype was counted between two and nine times. The chain employs TRBV6-2 or TRBV6-3 and TRBJ2-4; D possibly uses TRBD1 or TRBD2 (5 bases each). V dropped 2 bases and J dropped 1 base, with 12 bases sitting between them. Germline V CDR1 and CDR2: MNHEY, SVGEGT. This CDR3 comprises 16 residues. CDR3 sequence reads: CASSYGGGLAKNIQYF. The CDR3 DNA is TGTGCCAGCAGTTACGGGGGTGGACTCGCCAAAAACATTCAGTACTTC.